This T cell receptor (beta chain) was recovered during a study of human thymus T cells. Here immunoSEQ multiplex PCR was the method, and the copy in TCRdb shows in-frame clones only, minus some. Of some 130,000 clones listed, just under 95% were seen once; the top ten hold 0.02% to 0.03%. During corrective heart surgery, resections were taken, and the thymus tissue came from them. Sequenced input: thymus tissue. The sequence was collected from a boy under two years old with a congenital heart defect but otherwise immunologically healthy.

This CDR3 reads CASSQTDRVTIYGYTF. CDR3 nucleotides: TGCGCCAGCAGCCAAACGGACAGGGTAACTATCTATGGCTACACCTTC. The genes are TRBV4-1 and TRBJ1-2, with TRBD1 matching over 8 bases. Looked up from germline, CDR1 is MGHRA and CDR2 is YSYEKL. This CDR3 region has 16 residues. J gave up 4 bases and V 2 bases, and 9 bases lay outside the gene matches.